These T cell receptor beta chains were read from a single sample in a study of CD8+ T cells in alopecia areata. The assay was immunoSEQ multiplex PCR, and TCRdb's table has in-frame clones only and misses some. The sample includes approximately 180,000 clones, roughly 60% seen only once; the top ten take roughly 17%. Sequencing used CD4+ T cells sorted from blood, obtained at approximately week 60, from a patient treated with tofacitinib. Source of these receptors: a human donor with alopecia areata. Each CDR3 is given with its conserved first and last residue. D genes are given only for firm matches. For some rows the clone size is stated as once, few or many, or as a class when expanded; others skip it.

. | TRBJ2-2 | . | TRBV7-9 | CASSLAQGSTGELFF | TGTGCCAGCAGCTTAGCGCAAGGCAGCACCGGGGAGCTGTTTTTT
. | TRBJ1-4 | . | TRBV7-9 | CASRVAGTNEKLFF | TGTGCCAGCAGGGTGGCCGGGACTAATGAAAAACTGTTTTTT
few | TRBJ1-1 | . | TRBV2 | CASSELNRVTEAFF | TGTGCCAGCAGTGAGTTGAATAGAGTCACTGAAGCTTTCTTT
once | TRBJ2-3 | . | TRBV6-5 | CASSYWGGGGDTQYF | TGTGCCAGCAGTTACTGGGGAGGGGGCGGAGATACGCAGTATTTT
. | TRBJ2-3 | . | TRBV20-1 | CSAITTDTQYF | TGCAGTGCCATAACGACGGATACGCAGTATTTT
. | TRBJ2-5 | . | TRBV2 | CASSDLVRSETQYF | TGTGCCAGCAGTGATTTGGTCCGCTCGGAGACCCAGTACTTC
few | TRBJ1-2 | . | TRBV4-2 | CASSATREYYGYTF | TGTGCCAGCAGCGCCACAAGAGAATACTATGGCTACACCTTC
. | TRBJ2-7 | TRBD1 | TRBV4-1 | CASSLTGSHEQYF | TGCGCCAGCAGCCTGACAGGGTCCCACGAGCAGTACTTC
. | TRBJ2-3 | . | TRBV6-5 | CASSYQRLGRTDTQYF | TGTGCCAGCAGTTACCAGAGACTAGGCCGCACAGATACGCAGTATTTT
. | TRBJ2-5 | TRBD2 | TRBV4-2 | CASSLPLAGAQYF | TGTGCCAGCAGCCTTCCCCTTGCGGGGGCCCAGTACTTC
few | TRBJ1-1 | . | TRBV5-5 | CASSTGLQAEAFF | TGTGCCAGCAGCACCGGACTACAGGCTGAAGCTTTCTTT
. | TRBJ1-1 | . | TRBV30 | CAWSLSTGEAFF | TGTGCCTGGAGTTTGTCCACAGGGGAAGCTTTCTTT
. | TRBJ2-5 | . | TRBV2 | CASSEEGFVTQYF | TGTGCCAGCAGTGAGGAGGGATTTGTGACCCAGTACTTC
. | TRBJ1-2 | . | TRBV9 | CASSVESGYGYTF | TGTGCCAGCAGCGTAGAATCCGGCTATGGCTACACCTTC
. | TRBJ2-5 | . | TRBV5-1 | CASSSMEETQYF | TGCGCCAGCAGCTCGATGGAAGAGACCCAGTACTTC
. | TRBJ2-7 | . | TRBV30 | CAWLRVGSSYEQYF | TGTGCCTGGTTAAGGGTGGGGAGCTCCTACGAGCAGTACTTC
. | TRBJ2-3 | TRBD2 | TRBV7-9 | CASSYLAASTDTQYF | TGTGCCAGCAGCTATCTAGCGGCTAGCACAGATACGCAGTATTTT
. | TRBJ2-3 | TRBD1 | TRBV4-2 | CASSRPGTGTDTQYF | TGTGCCAGCAGCCGCCCCGGGACAGGGACAGATACGCAGTATTTT
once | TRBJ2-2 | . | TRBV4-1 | CASSQGRLGASGELFF | TGCGCCAGCAGCCAAGGGCGACTAGGGGCATCCGGGGAGCTGTTTTTT
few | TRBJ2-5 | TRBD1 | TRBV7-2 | CASSLGPPRGRFQETQYF | TGTGCCAGCAGCTTAGGCCCTCCAAGGGGGCGGTTTCAAGAGACCCAGTACTTC
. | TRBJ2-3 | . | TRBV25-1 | CASSDPGSGTDTQYF | TGTGCCAGCAGTGATCCGGGATCGGGCACAGATACGCAGTATTTT
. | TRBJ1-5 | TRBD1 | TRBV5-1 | CASSLNTGVNQPQHF | TGCGCCAGCAGCTTGAATACAGGGGTGAATCAGCCCCAGCATTTT
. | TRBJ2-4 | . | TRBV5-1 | CASSLDGSIQYF | TGCGCCAGCAGCTTGGACGGGAGCATTCAGTACTTC
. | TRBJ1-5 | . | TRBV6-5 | CASSGREGDQPQHF | TGTGCCAGCAGTGGCAGAGAAGGGGATCAGCCCCAGCATTTT
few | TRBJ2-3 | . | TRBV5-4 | CASSLIADTQYF | TGTGCCAGCAGCTTGATAGCAGATACGCAGTATTTT
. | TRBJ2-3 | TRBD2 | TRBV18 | CASSPRFPAGTSVTDTQYF | TGTGCCAGCTCACCAAGGTTTCCAGCCGGGACTAGCGTCACAGATACGCAGTATTTT
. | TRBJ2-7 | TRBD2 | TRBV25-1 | CASSDRSGGAYEQYF | TGTGCCAGCAGTGATCGAAGCGGGGGTGCCTACGAGCAGTACTTC
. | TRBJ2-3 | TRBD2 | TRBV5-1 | CASSLANRGDTDTQYF | TGCGCCAGCAGCTTGGCCAATCGGGGGGACACAGATACGCAGTATTTT
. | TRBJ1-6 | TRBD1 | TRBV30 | CAWRGQVGTPLHF | TGTGCCTGGAGGGGACAGGTGGGGACACCCCTCCACTTT
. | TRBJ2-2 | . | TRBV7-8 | CASSPSHRFNTGELFF | TGTGCCAGCAGCCCATCCCATAGGTTCAACACCGGGGAGCTGTTTTTT
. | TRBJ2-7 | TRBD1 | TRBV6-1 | CASLRDRGYEQYF | TGTGCCAGCCTCCGGGACAGGGGCTACGAGCAGTACTTC
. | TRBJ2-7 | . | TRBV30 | CAWNPGVLIRSSYEQYF | TGTGCCTGGAATCCGGGGGTACTGATCAGAAGCTCCTACGAGCAGTACTTC
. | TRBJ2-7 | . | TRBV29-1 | CSVGTLYEQYF | TGCAGCGTTGGGACCCTCTACGAGCAGTACTTC
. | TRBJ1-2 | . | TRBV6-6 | CASSYPGGPKGYGYTF | TGTGCCAGCAGTTACCCCGGAGGACCGAAGGGCTATGGCTACACCTTC
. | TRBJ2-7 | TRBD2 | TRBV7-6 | CASSFSRGTSGEQYF | TGTGCCAGCAGCTTCAGTAGAGGGACTAGTGGCGAGCAGTACTTC
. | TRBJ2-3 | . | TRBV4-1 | CASSPFAAGQRDTQYF | TGCGCCAGCAGCCCCTTCGCCGCCGGACAGAGAGATACGCAGTATTTT
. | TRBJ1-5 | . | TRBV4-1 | CASSQTTTQPQHF | TGCGCCAGCAGCCAAACGACAACTCAGCCCCAGCATTTT
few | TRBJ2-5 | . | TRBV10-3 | CAISADRYTTETQYF | TGTGCCATCAGTGCCGACAGGTACACGACAGAGACCCAGTACTTC
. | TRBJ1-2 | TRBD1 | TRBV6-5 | CASSYRGQGAYGYTF | TGTGCCAGCAGTTACCGAGGACAGGGCGCCTATGGCTACACCTTC
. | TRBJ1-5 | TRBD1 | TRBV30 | CAWGGQGKGQPQHF | TGTGCCTGGGGGGGACAGGGGAAAGGGCAGCCCCAGCATTTT
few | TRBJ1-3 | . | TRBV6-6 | CASFLGNTIYF | TGTGCCAGCTTTTTAGGAAACACCATATATTTT
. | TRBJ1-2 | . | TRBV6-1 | CASSEAPSGEWDGYTF | TGTGCCAGCAGTGAAGCCCCTTCAGGGGAATGGGATGGCTACACCTTC